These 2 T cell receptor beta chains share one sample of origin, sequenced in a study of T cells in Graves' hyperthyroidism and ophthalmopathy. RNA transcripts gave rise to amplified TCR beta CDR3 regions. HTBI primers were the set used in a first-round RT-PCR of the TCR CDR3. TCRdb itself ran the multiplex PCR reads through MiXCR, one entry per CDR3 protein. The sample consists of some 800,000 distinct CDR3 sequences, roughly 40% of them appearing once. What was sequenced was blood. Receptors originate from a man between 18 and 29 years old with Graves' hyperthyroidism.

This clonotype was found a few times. CDR3 residues: CASSLDEDGPYEQYF. The DNA for the CDR3 is TGTGCCAGCAGCTTAGATGAAGATGGACCCTACGAGCAGTACTTC. This chain connects TRBV7-2 to TRBJ2-7; the D is unclear. Trimming took 1 base from V and 2 from J, leaving 12 bases between them. CDR3 length: 15 amino acids. Germline V CDR1 and CDR2: SGHTA, FQGNSA.

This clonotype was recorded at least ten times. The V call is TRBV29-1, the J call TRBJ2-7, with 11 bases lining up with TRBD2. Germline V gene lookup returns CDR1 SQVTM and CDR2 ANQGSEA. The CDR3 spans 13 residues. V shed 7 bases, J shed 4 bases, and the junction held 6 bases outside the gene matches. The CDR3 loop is CSAQTSGMYEQYF. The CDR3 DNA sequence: TGCAGCGCCCAGACTAGCGGGATGTACGAGCAGTACTTC.